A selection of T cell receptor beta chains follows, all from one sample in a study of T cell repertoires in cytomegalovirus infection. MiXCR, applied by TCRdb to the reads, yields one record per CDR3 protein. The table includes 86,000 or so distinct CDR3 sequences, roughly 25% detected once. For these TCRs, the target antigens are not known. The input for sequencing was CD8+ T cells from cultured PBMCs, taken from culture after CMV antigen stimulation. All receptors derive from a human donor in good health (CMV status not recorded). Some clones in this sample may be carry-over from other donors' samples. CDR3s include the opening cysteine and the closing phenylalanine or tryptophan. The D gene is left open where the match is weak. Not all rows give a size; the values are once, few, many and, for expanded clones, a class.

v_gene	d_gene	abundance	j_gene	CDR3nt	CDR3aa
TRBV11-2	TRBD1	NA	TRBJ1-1	TGTGCCAGCAGCTTAGTCAGGGGGGGCACTGAAGCTTTCTTT	CASSLVRGGTEAFF
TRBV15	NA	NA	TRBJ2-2	TGTGCCACCAGCCTCCGGGGACTCAACACCGGGGAGCTGTTTTTT	CATSLRGLNTGELFF
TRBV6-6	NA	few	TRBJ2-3	TGTGCCAGTACCCTAGCGGGACAGGCCACAGATACGCAGTATTTT	CASTLAGQATDTQYF
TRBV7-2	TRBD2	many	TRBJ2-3	TGTGCCAGCAGTCTAGCGGGGGGCCGAGAAGATACGCAGTATTTT	CASSLAGGREDTQYF
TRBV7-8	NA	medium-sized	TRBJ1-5	TGTGCCAGCAGCTTAGTCCTGGGCGGCCTCAATCAGCCCCAGCATTTT	CASSLVLGGLNQPQHF
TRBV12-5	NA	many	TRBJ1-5	TGTGCTAGTGGTGTCGGACTGGACAATCAGCCCCAGCATTTT	CASGVGLDNQPQHF
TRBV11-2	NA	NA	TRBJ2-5	TGTGCCAGCAGCTTAGATCCTAGCCAAGAGACCCAGTACTTC	CASSLDPSQETQYF
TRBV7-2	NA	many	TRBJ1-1	TGTGCCAGCAGTTTGAACGGACACCTTGAAGCTTTCTTT	CASSLNGHLEAFF
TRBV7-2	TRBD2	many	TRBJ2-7	TGTGCCAGCAGCTTAGTGAACTCAGGCGGGAGGGCCTCCTACGAGCAGTACTTC	CASSLVNSGGRASYEQYF
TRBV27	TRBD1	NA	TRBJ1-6	TGTGCCAGCAGTGGGACAGGCTATTCACCCCTCCACTTT	CASSGTGYSPLHF
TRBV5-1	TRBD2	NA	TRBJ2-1	TGCGCCAGCAGCTTGTCTAGCGGGATTAATCCCAATGAGCAGTTCTTC	CASSLSSGINPNEQFF
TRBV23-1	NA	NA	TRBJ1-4	TGCGCCAGCAGCCGGAAGGGGGTCGGGGCTGAAAAACTGTTTTTT	CASSRKGVGAEKLFF
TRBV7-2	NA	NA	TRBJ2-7	TGTGCCAGCAGCTTAGAGGCGGGGCGGCCCAGCTTC	CASSLEAGRPSF
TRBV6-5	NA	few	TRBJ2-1	TGTGCCAGCAGTCAGCAGAACAATGAGCAGTTCTTC	CASSQQNNEQFF
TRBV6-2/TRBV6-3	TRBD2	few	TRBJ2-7	TGTGCCAGCAGTCGTGGCGGGAGTCTCTACGAGCAGTACTTC	CASSRGGSLYEQYF
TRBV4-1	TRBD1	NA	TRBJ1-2	TGCGCCAGCAGCCAGTCGGGACAGGGGTATGGCTACACCTTC	CASSQSGQGYGYTF
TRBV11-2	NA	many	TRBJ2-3	TGTGCCAGCAGCCCGACAGTAGACACAGATACGCAGTATTTT	CASSPTVDTDTQYF
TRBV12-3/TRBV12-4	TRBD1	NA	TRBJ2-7	TGTGCCAGCAGCCTGGGACAGCTCGAGCAGTACTTC	CASSLGQLEQYF
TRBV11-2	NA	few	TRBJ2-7	TGTGCCAGCAGCTCTACCGGGACAAGCGGGCATAGAGAGCAGTACTTC	CASSSTGTSGHREQYF
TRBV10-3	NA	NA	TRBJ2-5	TGTGCCACCTGCCAGGACCAAGAGACCCAGTACTTC	CATCQDQETQYF
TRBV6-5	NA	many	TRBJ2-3	TGTGCCAGCAGTTACCCTCCGGGATCGCCGAGATATACGCAGTATTTT	CASSYPPGSPRYTQYF
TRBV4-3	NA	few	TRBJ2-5	TGCGCCAGCAGCCAAGTTTTATCACACCAAGAGACCCAGTACTTC	CASSQVLSHQETQYF
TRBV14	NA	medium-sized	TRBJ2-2	TGTGCCAGCAGCCAAGACTGGGAACAGGGCGGGGAGCTGTTTTTT	CASSQDWEQGGELFF
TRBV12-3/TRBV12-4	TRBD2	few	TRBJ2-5	TGTGCCAGCAGTTTCGGAACGGGAGGGGCGGGAGAGACCCAGTACTTC	CASSFGTGGAGETQYF
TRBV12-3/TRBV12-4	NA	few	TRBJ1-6	TGTGCCAGCAGCCCGCCGGGCCCGGGGGATTCACCCCTCCACTTT	CASSPPGPGDSPLHF
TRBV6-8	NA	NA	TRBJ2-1	TGTGCCAGCAGTTACAAGGGGGATTTATCCTACAATGAGCAGTTCTTC	CASSYKGDLSYNEQFF
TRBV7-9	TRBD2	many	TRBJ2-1	TGTGCCAGCACCGCGGGGGGATTTAACTATGAGCAGTTCTTC	CASTAGGFNYEQFF
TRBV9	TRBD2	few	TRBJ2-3	TGTGCCAGCAGCGATGCGACTAGCGGGACTTCCACAGATACGCAGTATTTT	CASSDATSGTSTDTQYF
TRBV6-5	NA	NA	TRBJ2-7	TGTGCCAGCAGTTACACCTTTAAGGACACCGCCTACGAGCAGTACTTC	CASSYTFKDTAYEQYF
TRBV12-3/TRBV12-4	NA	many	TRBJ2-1	TGTGCCAGCAGTTTTGGTGGGCTCAATGAGCAGTTCTTC	CASSFGGLNEQFF
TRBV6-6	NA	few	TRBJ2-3	TGTGCCAGCAGTTGGGACACAGATACGCAGTATTTT	CASSWDTDTQYF
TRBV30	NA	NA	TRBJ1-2	TGTGCCTGGGTAGACCTCTATGGCTACACCTTC	CAWVDLYGYTF
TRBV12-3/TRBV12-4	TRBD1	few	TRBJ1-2	TGTGCCAGCACCACCCGAGACAGGGGATATGGCTACACCTTC	CASTTRDRGYGYTF
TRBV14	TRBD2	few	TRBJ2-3	TGTGCCAGCAGCTCACCCGGGACTAGCGGGGGGGTTAGCACAGATACGCAGTATTTT	CASSSPGTSGGVSTDTQYF
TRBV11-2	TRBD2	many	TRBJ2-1	TGTGCCAGCAGCTTAAGGGGACTAGCGGGAGTGATGCGCAATGAGCAGTTCTTC	CASSLRGLAGVMRNEQFF
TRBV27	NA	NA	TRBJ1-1	TGTGCCAGCAGTTTGGCGTGGACAGCGAACACTGAAGCTTTCTTT	CASSLAWTANTEAFF
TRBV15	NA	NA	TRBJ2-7	TGTGCCACCAGCGGCTGGGAGGGCGGGACAAGGAGCAACGAGCAGTACTTC	CATSGWEGGTRSNEQYF
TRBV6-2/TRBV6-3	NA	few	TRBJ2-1	TGTGCCAGCAGTTACTCTCCACGCCTTGAGCAGTTCTTC	CASSYSPRLEQFF
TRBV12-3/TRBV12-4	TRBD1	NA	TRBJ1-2	TGTGCCAGCACCCCGCGGACAGGGAATAATGGCTACACCTTC	CASTPRTGNNGYTF
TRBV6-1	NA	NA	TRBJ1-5	TGTGCCAGCAGTGAAGCGGGTCTTGAGGGGGGGAGCAATCAGCCCCAGCATTTT	CASSEAGLEGGSNQPQHF
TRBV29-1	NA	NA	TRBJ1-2	TGCAGCGTTGAAGGGGGGGGAAGAGATGGCTACACCTTC	CSVEGGGRDGYTF
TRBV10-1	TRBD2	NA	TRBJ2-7	TGCGCCAGCAGTGAGTCGAGACTAGCGGGAGGCTCCTACGAGCAGTACTTC	CASSESRLAGGSYEQYF
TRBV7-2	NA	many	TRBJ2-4	TGTGCCAGCAGCCTACCAGCGGAGAAAGCCAAAAACATTCAGTACTTC	CASSLPAEKAKNIQYF
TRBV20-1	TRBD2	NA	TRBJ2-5	TGCAGTGCTCCGGCGGCGGGAGGTGGAGAGACCCAGTACTTC	CSAPAAGGGETQYF
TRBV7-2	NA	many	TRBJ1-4	TGTGCCAGCAGCCTAAACGGGGTTGCAACTAATGAAAAACTGTTTTTT	CASSLNGVATNEKLFF
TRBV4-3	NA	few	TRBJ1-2	TGCGCCAGCAGCCAAGTGCAGGGTCCAAACTATGGCTACACCTTC	CASSQVQGPNYGYTF
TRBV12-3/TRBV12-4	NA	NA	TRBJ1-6	TGTGCCAGCAGTTTACAGGGGAGATCACCCCTCCACTTT	CASSLQGRSPLHF
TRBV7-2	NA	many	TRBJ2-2	TGTGCCAGCAGCTTTCATCGACCGGGCGGCACCGGGGAGCTGTTTTTT	CASSFHRPGGTGELFF
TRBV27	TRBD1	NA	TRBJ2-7	TGTGCCAGCAGTACGACAGGGGGCAGTGAGCAGTACTTC	CASSTTGGSEQYF
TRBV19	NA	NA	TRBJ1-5	TGTGCCAGTAGTATAAGGCAGGGTCAGCCCCAGCATTTT	CASSIRQGQPQHF
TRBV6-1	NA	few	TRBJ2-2	TGTGCCAGATACTCAAGACAGGGAGGATCCAGGGCCGGGGAGCTGTTTTTT	CARYSRQGGSRAGELFF